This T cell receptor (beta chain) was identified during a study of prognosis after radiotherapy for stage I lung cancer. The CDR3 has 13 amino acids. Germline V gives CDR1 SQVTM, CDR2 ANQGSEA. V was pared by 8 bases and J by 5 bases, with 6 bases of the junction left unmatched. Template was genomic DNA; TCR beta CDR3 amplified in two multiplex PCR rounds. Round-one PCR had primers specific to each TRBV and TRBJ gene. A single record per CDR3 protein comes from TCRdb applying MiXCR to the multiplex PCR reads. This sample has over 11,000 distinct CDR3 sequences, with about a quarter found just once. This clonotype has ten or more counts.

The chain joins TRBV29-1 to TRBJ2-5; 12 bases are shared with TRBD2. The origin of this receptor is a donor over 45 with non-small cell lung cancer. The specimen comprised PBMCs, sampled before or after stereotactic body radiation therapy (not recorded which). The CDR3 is CSLRLAGVETQYF. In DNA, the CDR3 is TGCAGCTTGCGACTAGCGGGAGTTGAGACCCAGTACTTC.